Here is one TCR beta chain with its context. Its antigen is as yet unknown. Across several immunoSEQ plates, the genomic DNA of each subset was split evenly. This table comes from immunoSEQ multiplex PCR, and its TCRdb copy is limited to in-frame clones, with some not included. The repertoire holds millions of clones, with 90% to 95% as singletons. These data originate in a study of shared clonotypes between healthy human individuals. Trimming removed 4 bases at V and 0 bases at J, with 9 bases between. The CDR3 is 15 amino acids. Germline CDR1 SNHLY, CDR2 FYNNEI. General observations from the study: Shared across several donors were roughly 5.3% of the naive CD4 clonotypes. The small donor group covered limited genetic and exposure diversity. Generation of non-shared clonotypes was less probable than generation of clonotypes shared by all four donors.

The receptor was derived from a man between 18 and 29 years old in good health. Some clones in this sample may be carry-over from other donors' samples. Sequencing was done on a sample of naive CD4+ T cells from PBMCs. As to subset: CD45RA+ positively selected. The rearrangement uses TRBV2 and TRBJ2-2; D is ambiguous. Here the CDR3 DNA reads TGTGCCAGCAGTGCCCAAACACCGAACACCGGGGAGCTGTTTTTT. It yields the protein CASSAQTPNTGELFF.